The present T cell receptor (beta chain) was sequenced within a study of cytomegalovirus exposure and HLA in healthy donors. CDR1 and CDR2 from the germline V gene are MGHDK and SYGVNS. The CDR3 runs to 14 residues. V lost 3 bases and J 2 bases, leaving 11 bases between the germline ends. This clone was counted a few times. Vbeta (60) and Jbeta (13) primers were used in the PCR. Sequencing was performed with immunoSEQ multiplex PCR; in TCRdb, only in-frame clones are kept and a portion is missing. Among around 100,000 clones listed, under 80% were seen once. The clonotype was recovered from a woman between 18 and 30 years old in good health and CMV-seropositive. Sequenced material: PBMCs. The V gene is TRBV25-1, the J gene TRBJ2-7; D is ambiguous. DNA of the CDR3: TGTGCCAGCAGTGAGGAGTACGGAGCCTACGAGCAGTACTTC. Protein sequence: CASSEEYGAYEQYF.